This T cell receptor beta chain was observed in a study of T cell responses to AZD1222 COVID-19 vaccine. Only in-frame clones appear in the TCRdb table, and some are missing; sequencing was by immunoSEQ multiplex PCR. The sample yields approximately 110,000 clones, around 89% seen once. Overall study findings and caveats: Nearly half of spike-specific TCRs reportedly target variant regions that are unmutated in the B.1.351 and B.1.1.7 variants. There were mostly white British donors and more females than males, and clonal diversity was possibly underestimated. Baseline serostatus was positive in only a handful of AZD1222 recipients. Regions 160-218 and 743-854 dominated among vaccine-associated CD4 TCRs spanning spike.

The CDR3 runs 14 residues. Germline lookup yields CDR1 SGDLS and CDR2 YYNGEE. The V end lost 0 bases, the J end lost 5 bases, and 6 bases lay between the germline ends. On this clone itself: Its cognate antigen is unknown.

The receptor was derived from an adult in good health. The chain joins TRBV9 to TRBJ1-6, with D hard to call. The sample in question was peripheral blood, obtained on day 0 of AZD1222 vaccination. The CDR3 nucleotides read TGTGCCAGCAGCGTAGGCCAGGATAATTCACCCCTCCACTTT. Its protein is CASSVGQDNSPLHF.